This record looks at one T cell receptor (beta chain) sequence and its context. This sample was included in a study of blood T cell repertoires in COVID-19. Background on the study: Researchers got acute and convalescent COVID-19 samples from the United States, Italy and Spain. Sources were T cells, B-cell-depleted T cells, or PBMCs; the material itself was cDNA or gDNA.

CDR1 is KGHSY and CDR2 is FQNENV in the germline V gene. This CDR3 has 14 amino acids. Deletions cut 0 bases from V and 4 bases from J, with 10 bases between. Original processing methods: Reference gene primer amplification gave estimated nucleated cell counts. Sequenced by immunoSEQ multiplex PCR; TCRdb stores in-frame clones only, minus some. That table supplies the V and J calls and clone size; D and trimming were determined from the DNA. The data contain roughly 77,000 clones, roughly 73% of them singletons. The rearrangement links TRBV16 to TRBJ2-7; possibly TRBD1 for D (5 bases). This sequence was found in a human donor in a cohort sampled during active COVID-19. The sequencing sample was made of peripheral blood. The CDR3 DNA sequence: TGTGCCAGCAGCCAATCCTGGGGCAGTTACGAGCAGTACTTC. Encoded protein: CASSQSWGSYEQYF.